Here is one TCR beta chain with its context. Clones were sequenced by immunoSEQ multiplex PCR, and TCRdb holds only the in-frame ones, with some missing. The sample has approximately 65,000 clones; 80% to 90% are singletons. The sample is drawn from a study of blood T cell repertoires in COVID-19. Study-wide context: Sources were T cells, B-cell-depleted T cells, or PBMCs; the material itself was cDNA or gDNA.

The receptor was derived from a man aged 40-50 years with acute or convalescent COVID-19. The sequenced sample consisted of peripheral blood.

The DNA of the CDR3 is TGTGCCAGCTCACCACCTAGCTATGGCTACACCTTC. Amino acid sequence: CASSPPSYGYTF. This chain connects TRBV18 to TRBJ1-2; no clear D. V gave up 0 bases and J gave up 4 bases, with 3 bases separating them. Per germline, CDR1 KGHSH and CDR2 LQKENI. The CDR3 runs to 12 residues.